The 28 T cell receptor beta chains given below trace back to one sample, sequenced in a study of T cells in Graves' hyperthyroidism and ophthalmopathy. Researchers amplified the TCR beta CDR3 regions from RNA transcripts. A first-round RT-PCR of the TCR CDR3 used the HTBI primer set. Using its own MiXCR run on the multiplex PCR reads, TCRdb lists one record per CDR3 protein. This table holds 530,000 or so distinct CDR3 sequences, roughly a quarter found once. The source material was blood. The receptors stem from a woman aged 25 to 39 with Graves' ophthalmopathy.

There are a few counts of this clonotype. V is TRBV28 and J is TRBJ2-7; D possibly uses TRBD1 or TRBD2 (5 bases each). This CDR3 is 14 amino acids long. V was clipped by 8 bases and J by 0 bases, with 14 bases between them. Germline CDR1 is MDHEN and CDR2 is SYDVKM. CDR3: CASQSSGPSYEQYF. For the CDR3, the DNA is TGTGCCAGCCAATCTTCGGGGCCCTCCTACGAGCAGTACTTC. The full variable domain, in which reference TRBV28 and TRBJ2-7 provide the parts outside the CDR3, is DVKVTQSSRYLVKRTGEKVFLECVQDMDHENMFWYRQDPGLGLRLIYFSYDVKMKEKGDIPEGYSVSREKKERFSLILESASTNQTSMYLCASQSSGPSYEQYFGPGTRLTVT.

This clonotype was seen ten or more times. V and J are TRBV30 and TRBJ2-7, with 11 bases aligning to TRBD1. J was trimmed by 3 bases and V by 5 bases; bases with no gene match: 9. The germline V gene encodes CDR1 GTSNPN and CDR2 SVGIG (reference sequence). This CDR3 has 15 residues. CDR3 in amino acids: CAWSKTGQGGYEQYF. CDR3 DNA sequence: TGTGCCTGGTCAAAAACGGGACAGGGGGGCTACGAGCAGTACTTC.

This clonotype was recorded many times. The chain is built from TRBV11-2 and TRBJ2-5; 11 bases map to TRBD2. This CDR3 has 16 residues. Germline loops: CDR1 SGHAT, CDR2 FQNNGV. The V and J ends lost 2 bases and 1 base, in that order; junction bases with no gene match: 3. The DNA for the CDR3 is TGTGCCAGCAGCTTACTTAGCGGGGGGGCCCAAGAGACCCAGTACTTC. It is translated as CASSLLSGGAQETQYF.

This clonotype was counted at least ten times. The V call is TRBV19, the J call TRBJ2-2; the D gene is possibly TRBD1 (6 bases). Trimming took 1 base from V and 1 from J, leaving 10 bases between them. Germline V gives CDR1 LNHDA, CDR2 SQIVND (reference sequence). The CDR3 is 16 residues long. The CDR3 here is CASSIGGTQNTGELFF. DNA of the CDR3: TGTGCCAGTAGTATAGGGGGGACACAGAACACCGGGGAGCTGTTTTTT.

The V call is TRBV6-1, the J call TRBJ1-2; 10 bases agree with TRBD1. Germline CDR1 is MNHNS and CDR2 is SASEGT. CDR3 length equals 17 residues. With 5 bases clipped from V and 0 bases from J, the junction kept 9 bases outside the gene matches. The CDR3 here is CASSKQTGTGANYGYTF. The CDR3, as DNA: TGTGCCAGCAGTAAACAGACCGGGACAGGGGCTAACTATGGCTACACCTTC.

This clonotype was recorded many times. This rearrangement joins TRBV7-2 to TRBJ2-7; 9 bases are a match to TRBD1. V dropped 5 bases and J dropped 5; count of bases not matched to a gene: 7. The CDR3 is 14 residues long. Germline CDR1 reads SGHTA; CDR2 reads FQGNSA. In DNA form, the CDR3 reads TGTGCCAGCAGCACGCGGACAGGGGCAGACGAGCAGTACTTC. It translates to CASSTRTGADEQYF.

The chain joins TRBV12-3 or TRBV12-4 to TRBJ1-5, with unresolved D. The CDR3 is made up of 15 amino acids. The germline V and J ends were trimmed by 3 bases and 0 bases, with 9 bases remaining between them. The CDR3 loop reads CASSFGLYSNQPQHF. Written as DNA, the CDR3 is TGTGCCAGCAGTTTCGGGTTATATAGCAATCAGCCCCAGCATTTT.

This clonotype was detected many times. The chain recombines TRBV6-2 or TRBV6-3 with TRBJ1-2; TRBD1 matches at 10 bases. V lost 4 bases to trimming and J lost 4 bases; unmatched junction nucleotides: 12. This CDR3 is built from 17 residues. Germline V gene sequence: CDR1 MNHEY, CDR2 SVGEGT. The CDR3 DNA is TGTGCCAGCAGTTTTCACCGGGACAGGGGTTTTGGCTATGGCTACACCTTC. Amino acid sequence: CASSFHRDRGFGYGYTF.

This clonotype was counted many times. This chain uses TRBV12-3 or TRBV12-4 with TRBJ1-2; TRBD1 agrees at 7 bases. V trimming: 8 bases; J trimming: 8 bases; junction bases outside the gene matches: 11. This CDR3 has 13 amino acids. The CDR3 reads CASSFTGATGYTF. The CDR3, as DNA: TGTGCCAGCTCTTTCACAGGGGCGACCGGCTACACCTTC.

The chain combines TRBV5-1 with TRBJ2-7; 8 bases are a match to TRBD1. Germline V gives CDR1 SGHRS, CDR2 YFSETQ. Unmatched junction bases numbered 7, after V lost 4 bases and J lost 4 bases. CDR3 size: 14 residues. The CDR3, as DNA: TGCGCCAGCAGCATCAGACAGGGGTCTTACGAGCAGTACTTC. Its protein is CASSIRQGSYEQYF.

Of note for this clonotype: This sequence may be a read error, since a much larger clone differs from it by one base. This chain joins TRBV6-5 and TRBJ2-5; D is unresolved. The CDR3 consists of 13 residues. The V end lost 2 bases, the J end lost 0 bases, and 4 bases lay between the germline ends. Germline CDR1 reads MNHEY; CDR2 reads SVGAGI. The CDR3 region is CASSYAYQETQYF. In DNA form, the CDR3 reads TGTGCCAGCAGTTACGCGTACCAAGAGACCCAGTACTTC.

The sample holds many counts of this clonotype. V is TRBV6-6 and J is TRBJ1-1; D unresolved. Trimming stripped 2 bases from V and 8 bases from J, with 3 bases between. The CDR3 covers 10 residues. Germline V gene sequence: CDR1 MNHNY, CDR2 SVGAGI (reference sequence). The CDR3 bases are TGTGCCAGCAGTTACATGGAAGCTTTCTTT. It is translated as CASSYMEAFF.

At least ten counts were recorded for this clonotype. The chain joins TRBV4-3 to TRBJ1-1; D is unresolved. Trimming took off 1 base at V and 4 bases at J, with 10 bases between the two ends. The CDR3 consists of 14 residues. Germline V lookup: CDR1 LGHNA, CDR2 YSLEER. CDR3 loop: CASSQAEGSTEAFF. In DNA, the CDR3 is TGCGCCAGCAGCCAAGCGGAGGGTAGCACTGAAGCTTTCTTT.

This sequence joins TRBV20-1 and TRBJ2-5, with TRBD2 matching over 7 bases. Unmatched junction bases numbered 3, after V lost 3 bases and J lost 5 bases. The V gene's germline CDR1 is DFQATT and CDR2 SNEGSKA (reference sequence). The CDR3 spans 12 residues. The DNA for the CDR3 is TGCAGTGCTAGGATCGGGGGGGAGACCCAGTACTTC. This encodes CSARIGGETQYF.

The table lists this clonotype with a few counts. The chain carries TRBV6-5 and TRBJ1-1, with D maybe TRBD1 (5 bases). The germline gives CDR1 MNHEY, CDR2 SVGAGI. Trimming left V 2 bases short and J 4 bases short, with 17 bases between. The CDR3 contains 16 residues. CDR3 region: CASSYKQGPLGTEAFF. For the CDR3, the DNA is TGTGCCAGCAGTTACAAGCAGGGACCTCTGGGCACTGAAGCTTTCTTT.

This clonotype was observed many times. The CDR3 sequence: CSARTIPGTGGNYEQYF. Written as DNA, the CDR3 is TGCAGTGCTAGAACAATACCCGGGACGGGAGGAAACTACGAGCAGTACTTC. This sequence joins TRBV20-1 and TRBJ2-7; 7 nucleotides match TRBD2. The germline gives CDR1 DFQATT, CDR2 SNEGSKA (reference sequence). The CDR3 runs 17 residues. With V trimmed by 2 bases and J by 3 bases, 16 bases remained unmatched.

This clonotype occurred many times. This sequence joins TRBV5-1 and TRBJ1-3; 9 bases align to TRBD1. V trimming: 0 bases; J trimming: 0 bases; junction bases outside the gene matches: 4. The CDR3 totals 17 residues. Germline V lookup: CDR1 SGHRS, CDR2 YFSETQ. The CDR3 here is CASSLAPTGGSGNTIYF. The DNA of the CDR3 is TGCGCCAGCAGCTTGGCCCCGACAGGGGGCTCTGGAAACACCATATATTTT. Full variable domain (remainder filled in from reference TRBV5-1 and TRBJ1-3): KAGVTQTPRYLIKTRGQQVTLSCSPISGHRSVSWYQQTPGQGLQFLFEYFSETQRNKGNFPGRFSGRQFSNSRSEMNVSTLELGDSALYLCASSLAPTGGSGNTIYFGEGSWLTVV.

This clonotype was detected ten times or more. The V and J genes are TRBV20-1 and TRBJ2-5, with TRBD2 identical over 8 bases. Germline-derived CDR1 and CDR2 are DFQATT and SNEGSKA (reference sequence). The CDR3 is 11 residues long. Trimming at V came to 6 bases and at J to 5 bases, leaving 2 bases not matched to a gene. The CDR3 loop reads CSATGGETQYF. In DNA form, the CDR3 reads TGCAGTGCCACGGGGGGGGAGACCCAGTACTTC.

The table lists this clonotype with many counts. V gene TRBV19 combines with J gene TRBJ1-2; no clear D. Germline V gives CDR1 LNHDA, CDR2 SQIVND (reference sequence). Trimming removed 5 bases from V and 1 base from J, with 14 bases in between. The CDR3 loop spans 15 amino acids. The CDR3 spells CASSLWTRNNYGYTF. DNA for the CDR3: TGTGCCAGTAGTCTATGGACCAGGAATAACTATGGCTACACCTTC.

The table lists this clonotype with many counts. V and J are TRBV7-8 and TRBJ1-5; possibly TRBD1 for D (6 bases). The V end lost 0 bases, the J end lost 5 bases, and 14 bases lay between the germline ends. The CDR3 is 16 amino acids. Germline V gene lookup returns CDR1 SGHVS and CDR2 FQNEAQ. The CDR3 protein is CASSLAGGGGYQPQHF. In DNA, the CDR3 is TGTGCCAGCAGCTTAGCCGGTGGAGGGGGGTATCAGCCCCAGCATTTT. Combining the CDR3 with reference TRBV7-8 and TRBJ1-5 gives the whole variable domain GAGVSQSPRYKVAKRGQDVALRCDPISGHVSLFWYQQALGQGPEFLTYFQNEAQLDKSGLPSDRFFAERPEGSVSTLKIQRTQQEDSAVYLCASSLAGGGGYQPQHFGDGTRLSIL.

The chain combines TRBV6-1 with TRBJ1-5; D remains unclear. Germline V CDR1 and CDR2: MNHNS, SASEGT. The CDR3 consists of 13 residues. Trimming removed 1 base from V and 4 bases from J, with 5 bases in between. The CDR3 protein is CASSEGINQPQHF. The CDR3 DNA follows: TGTGCCAGCAGTGAAGGGATTAATCAGCCCCAGCATTTT.

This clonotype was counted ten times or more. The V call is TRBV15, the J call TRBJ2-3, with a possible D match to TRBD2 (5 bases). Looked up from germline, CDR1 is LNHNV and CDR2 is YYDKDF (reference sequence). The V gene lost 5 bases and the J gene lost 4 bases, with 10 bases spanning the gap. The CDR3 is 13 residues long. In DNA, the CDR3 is TGTGCCACCAGCGTATATAGCGCAGATACGCAGTATTTT. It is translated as CATSVYSADTQYF. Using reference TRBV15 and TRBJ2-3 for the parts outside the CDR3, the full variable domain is DAMVIQNPRYQVTQFGKPVTLSCSQTLNHNVMYWYQQKSSQAPKLLFHYYDKDFNNEADTPDNFQSRRPNTSFCFLDIRSPGLGDTAMYLCATSVYSADTQYFGPGTRLTVL.

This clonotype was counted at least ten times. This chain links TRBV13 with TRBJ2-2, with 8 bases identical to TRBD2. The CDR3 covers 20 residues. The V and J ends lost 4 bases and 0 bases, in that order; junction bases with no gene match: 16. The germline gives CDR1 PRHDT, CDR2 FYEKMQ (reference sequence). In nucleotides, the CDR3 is TGTGCCAGCAGCTATTCGTTCCAGCGGGGGCCGAGTGCGAACACCGGGGAGCTGTTTTTT. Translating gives CASSYSFQRGPSANTGELFF.

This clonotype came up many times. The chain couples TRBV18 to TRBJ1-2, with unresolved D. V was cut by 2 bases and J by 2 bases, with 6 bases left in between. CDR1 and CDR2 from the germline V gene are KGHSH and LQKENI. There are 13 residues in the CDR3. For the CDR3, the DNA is TGTGCCAGCTCACCAATGGACAACTATGGCTACACCTTC. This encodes CASSPMDNYGYTF. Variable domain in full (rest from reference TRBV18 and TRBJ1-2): NAGVMQNPRHLVRRRGQEARLRCSPMKGHSHVYWYRQLPEEGLKFMVYLQKENIIDESGMPKERFSAEFPKEGPSILRIQQVVRGDSAAYFCASSPMDNYGYTFGSGTRLTVV.

The CDR3 nucleotides read TGCGCCAGCAGCGTTCAGGGGGTAGCGGGTCAGCCCCAGCATTTT. The encoded protein is CASSVQGVAGQPQHF. The J gene is TRBJ1-5, the V gene TRBV5-1; TRBD1 agrees at 7 bases. The CDR3 contains 15 residues. Germline CDR1 SGHRS, CDR2 YFSETQ. The V gene end was trimmed by 4 bases and the J gene end by 6 bases; junction bases not matched to a gene: 10.

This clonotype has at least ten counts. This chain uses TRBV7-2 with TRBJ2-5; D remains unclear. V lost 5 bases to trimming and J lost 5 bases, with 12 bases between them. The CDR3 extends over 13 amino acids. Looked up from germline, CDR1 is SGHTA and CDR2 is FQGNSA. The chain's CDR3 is CASSLGLLETQYF. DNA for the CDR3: TGTGCCAGCAGCCTGGGTCTCTTGGAGACCCAGTACTTC. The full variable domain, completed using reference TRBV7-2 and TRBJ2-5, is GAGVSQSPSNKVTEKGKDVELRCDPISGHTALYWYRQSLGQGLEFLIYFQGNSAPDKSGLPSDRFSAERTGGSVSTLTIQRTQQEDSAVYLCASSLGLLETQYFGPGTRLLVL.

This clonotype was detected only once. The CDR3 DNA follows: TGCAGCGTCCCAAAGGAAGGACAGGGACGGACCGGGGAGCTGTTTTTT. This translates into CSVPKEGQGRTGELFF. The J gene is TRBJ2-2, the V gene TRBV29-1; 8 bases agree with TRBD1. V lost 6 bases, J lost 5 bases, and 14 bases stayed unmatched. Germline lookup yields CDR1 SQVTM and CDR2 ANQGSEA. The CDR3 is 16 residues long.

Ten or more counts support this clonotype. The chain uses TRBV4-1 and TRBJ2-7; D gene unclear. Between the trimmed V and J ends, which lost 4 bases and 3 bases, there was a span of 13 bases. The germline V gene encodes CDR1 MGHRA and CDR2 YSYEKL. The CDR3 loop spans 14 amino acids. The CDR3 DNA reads TGCGCCAGCAGCCGCACACCCCTAGGCTACGAGCAGTACTTC. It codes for CASSRTPLGYEQYF.